Listed below are T cell receptor beta chains from one sample, sequenced in a study of naive and memory T cell subsets. TCRdb processed the 5' RACE reads anew with MiXCR; each CDR3 protein has one entry. The sample contains over 45,000 distinct CDR3 sequences, more than 7.5% of which appear only once. The receptors shown here come from a female donor in good health. Each CDR3 is given with its conserved first and last residue. The D gene is left open where the match is weak. Expanded clones get a size class; other rows say once, few or many, or leave the size out.

>TRBV5-4|TRBJ2-1|-|-
TGTGCCAGCAGCCCCGGACCAAGCTCCTACAATGAGCAGTTCTTC
CASSPGPSSYNEQFF
>TRBV9|TRBJ2-5|-|-
TGTGCCAGCAGCGTATCTCGAGTTTCGGAGACCCAGTACTTC
CASSVSRVSETQYF
>TRBV7-2|TRBJ1-2|many|-
TGTGCCAGCAGCCCTGACAAAAACTATGGCTACACCTTC
CASSPDKNYGYTF
>TRBV12-3/TRBV12-4|TRBJ2-7|few|-
TGTGCCAGCAGTGACCGGGCAGGCACCTACGAGCAGTACTTC
CASSDRAGTYEQYF
>TRBV20-1|TRBJ2-3|-|-
TGCAGTGCCGTACAGGACACAGATACGCAGTATTTT
CSAVQDTDTQYF
>TRBV5-1|TRBJ2-3|few|-
TGCGCCAGCCTCAGGGGAGGCAGCACAGATACGCAGTATTTT
CASLRGGSTDTQYF
>TRBV6-2/TRBV6-3|TRBJ2-2|-|TRBD2
TGTGCCACCACCTTTAGCGGGGGGAACACCGGGGAGCTGTTTTTT
CATTFSGGNTGELFF
>TRBV29-1|TRBJ2-7|many|-
TGCAGCGTCGCAGGTGGTGAGTTTGCCTACGAGCAGTACTTC
CSVAGGEFAYEQYF
>TRBV28|TRBJ1-2|many|-
TGTGCCAGCAGTCCCTCGAGGAACTATGGCTACACCTTC
CASSPSRNYGYTF
>TRBV29-1|TRBJ1-3|many|-
TGCAGCGTCAGTCCATCCCTCACTGGAAACACCATATATTTT
CSVSPSLTGNTIYF
>TRBV7-9|TRBJ2-1|many|TRBD1
TGTGCCAGCAGCCATAGGGACAGGGACAATGAGCAGTTCTTC
CASSHRDRDNEQFF
>TRBV7-2|TRBJ2-5|many|-
TGTGCCAGCAGCTCGAGAATCCAGGAGACCCAGTACTTC
CASSSRIQETQYF
>TRBV10-3|TRBJ2-3|-|-
TGTGCCCTGGGACCCGCGGCCACAGATACGCAGTATTTT
CALGPAATDTQYF
>TRBV6-5|TRBJ2-3|-|TRBD2
TGTGCCAGCAGTTACTCGAGGCGGGGGGGCGCAGATACGCAGTATTTT
CASSYSRRGGADTQYF
>TRBV25-1|TRBJ2-3|-|TRBD2
TGTGCCAGCAGGAAAGCGGGGGGAGCCACAGATACGCAGTATTTT
CASRKAGGATDTQYF
>TRBV6-2/TRBV6-3|TRBJ2-1|many|TRBD1
TGTGCCAGCAGACGAACGGGGGACAGGGCGGGTAATGAGCAGTTCTTC
CASRRTGDRAGNEQFF
>TRBV12-3/TRBV12-4|TRBJ1-1|-|-
TGTGCCAGCAGGGGAGCCTTTCTGAACACTGAAGCTTTCTTT
CASRGAFLNTEAFF
>TRBV5-1|TRBJ2-3|few|-
TGCGCCAGCAGCGACGGGGCCACAGATACGCAGTATTTT
CASSDGATDTQYF
>TRBV6-6|TRBJ1-3|many|-
TGTGCCAGCGATAAGGGGAACTCTGGAAACACCATATATTTT
CASDKGNSGNTIYF
>TRBV3-1|TRBJ1-2|-|-
TGTGCCAGCAGGGGGGTAGCTAACTATGGCGACACCTTC
CASRGVANYGDTF
>TRBV6-2/TRBV6-3|TRBJ2-4|-|-
TGTGCCAGCAGTTATCTAGCGGCCAAAAACATTCAGTACTTC
CASSYLAAKNIQYF
>TRBV20-1|TRBJ2-3|many|-
TGCAGTGCTCACTTCGGACAGACGGATACGCAGTATTTT
CSAHFGQTDTQYF